This T cell receptor beta chain was sequenced for a study of blood T cell repertoires in COVID-19. Study-level information: The samples span acute and convalescent COVID-19 from the United States, Italy and Spain. Sources were T cells, B-cell-depleted T cells, or PBMCs; the material itself was cDNA or gDNA.

Residents of 20 to 25 US areas, aged about 18 to 89 years, made up the participants. Assignment of participants to cohorts was predicated upon participant-reported clinical history. Germline CDR1 reads MGHRA; CDR2 reads YSYEKL. With 0 bases removed from V and 7 bases from J, the gap between germline ends came to 7 bases. The CDR3 runs to 13 residues. Produced via immunoSEQ multiplex PCR; TCRdb's table is partial and in-frame only. The profile shows 110,000 to 150,000 clones, approximately 78% of them singletons. V is TRBV4-1 and J is TRBJ2-1; D remains unclear. This TCR came from a woman in her forties or fifties who had recovered from COVID-19. The sample taken for sequencing was PBMCs or T cells enriched from blood (not recorded which). CDR3 protein: CASSQDYWNEQFF. CDR3 in DNA: TGCGCCAGCAGCCAAGACTATTGGAATGAGCAGTTCTTC.